These T cell receptor beta chains were read from a single sample in a study of CD8+ T cells in alopecia areata. Using immunoSEQ multiplex PCR, the repertoire was profiled, and TCRdb retains in-frame clones only, with some absent. The sample lists about 170,000 clones; about 67% were seen once. The sequences come from CD8+ T cells sorted from blood, collected at week 0. The source of these receptors is a human donor with alopecia areata. The conserved cysteine and the conserved F or W are not part of the CDR3 here.

>TRBV5-5|TRBJ2-1
ASSLGSDNEQF
>TRBV6-5|TRBJ1-2
ASSYSRQSYGYT
>TRBV29-1|TRBJ1-6
SVVTQGYSPLH
>TRBV7-9|TRBJ2-3
ASSSWTSGAKDTQY
>TRBV6-5|TRBJ1-1
ASSYGGNTEAF
>TRBV6-5|TRBJ2-3
ASSPGQRGTDTQY
>TRBV29-1|TRBJ2-2
SVEDPQNTGELF
>TRBV2|TRBJ1-1
ASSEGGRTEAF
>TRBV13|TRBJ1-2
ASSFSGVDYGYT
>TRBV7-9|TRBJ2-1
ASSLSSNEQF
>TRBV9|TRBJ2-3
ASSTTGFPDTQY
>TRBV4-2|TRBJ2-7
ASSQDAGQGAAGWQY
>TRBV4-1|TRBJ1-5
ASSQDAANQPQH
>TRBV27|TRBJ2-5
ASSWRGFEETQY
>TRBV6-5|TRBJ2-5
ASSPTQAYQETQY
>TRBV7-9|TRBJ1-1
ASSGTGRAF
>TRBV23-1|TRBJ1-4
AITLLVVANEKLF
>TRBV5-6|TRBJ1-5
ASSLAWDPLQPQH
>TRBV18|TRBJ1-5
ASSPGPWYNQPQH
>TRBV23-1|TRBJ1-1
ASSQPTDTNTEAF
>TRBV5-1|TRBJ1-6
ASSLRGRDSPLH
>TRBV10-3|TRBJ1-1
AYQTGTEAF
>TRBV6-5|TRBJ2-2
ASSIQGVGELF
>TRBV19|TRBJ2-4
ASSMRRTDNSLAIQY
>TRBV7-9|TRBJ2-7
ASSLAIGELTYEQY
>TRBV4-2|TRBJ2-7
ASSQRTGTGGHEQY
>TRBV2|TRBJ1-2
ASSERAGDGYT
>TRBV4-2|TRBJ2-1
ASSQGTDGNEQF
>TRBV4-1|TRBJ1-2
ASPPGQLFYGYT
>TRBV10-2|TRBJ2-4
ASRRGGAKNIQY
>TRBV29-1|TRBJ2-2
SARGPGELF
>TRBV6-5|TRBJ2-7
ASSYSISLDYEQY
>TRBV2|TRBJ1-2
ASLYRRDRGYGYT
>TRBV27|TRBJ2-5
ASSSTGGETQY
>TRBV6-5|TRBJ2-7
ASIMGFGAGEQY
>TRBV7-9|TRBJ1-4
ASSFSGNEKLF
>TRBV7-6|TRBJ2-1
ASSLRRGTGEDNEQF
>TRBV12-5|TRBJ1-2
ASGEEGGGYT
>TRBV29-1|TRBJ2-7
SVPLGGNSYEQY
>TRBV6-5|TRBJ2-1
ASSYSNVGEQF
>TRBV5-1|TRBJ2-3
ASSSGSRVKGDTQY
>TRBV19|TRBJ1-2
ATVGAGYGYT
>TRBV30|TRBJ2-1
AWKVGPYNEQF
>TRBV5-1|TRBJ2-7
ASSWSGGGEQY
>TRBV25-1|TRBJ2-5
ASSGWDRDVTQY
>TRBV4-1|TRBJ2-3
ASSGTRTDTQY
>TRBV9|TRBJ1-6
ASSVASGSNSPLH
>TRBV29-1|TRBJ1-5
SVGQGAEPQH
>TRBV5-6|TRBJ1-1
ASSLGGITEAF
>TRBV5-1|TRBJ1-5
ASSLDSFNQPQH
>TRBV5-1|TRBJ2-7
ASSQDRAYEQY